These 10 T cell receptor beta chains originate from one sample sequenced in a study of shared clonotypes between healthy human individuals. The repertoire was sequenced with immunoSEQ multiplex PCR; TCRdb's copy has only in-frame clones and lacks some. This table holds roughly 500,000 clones, around 95% found once. Source material: naive CD4+ T cells sorted from blood. Subset in this sample: CD45RA+ positively selected. The source of these receptors is a woman younger than 45 in good health.

The chain combines TRBV28 with TRBJ2-7; 13 nucleotides match TRBD2. CDR3 length: 15 residues. Germline CDR1 MDHEN, CDR2 SYDVKM. Trimming took 4 bases from V and 9 from J; bases not matched to a gene: 9. CDR3 nucleotides: TGTGCCAGCAGTTCCGGACTAGCGGGAGTATTCAGGCAGTACTTC. Protein: CASSSGLAGVFRQYF.

This clone was seen a single time. The V gene is TRBV14, the J gene TRBJ2-3; D is unclear. Germline V gene sequence: CDR1 SGHDN, CDR2 FVKESK. The V end lost 2 bases, the J end lost 0 bases, and 15 bases lay between the germline ends. The CDR3 has 17 amino acids. This CDR3 is CASSQPSVVGSTDTQYF. In nucleotides, the CDR3 is TGTGCCAGCAGCCAACCCTCCGTAGTAGGAAGCACAGATACGCAGTATTTT.

The chain has TRBV19 and TRBJ2-1, with TRBD2 identical over 10 bases. Germline CDR1 LNHDA, CDR2 SQIVND (reference sequence). Germline trimming cut 6 bases from V and 8 bases from J; bases unmatched to any gene: 7. The length of the CDR3 is 14 residues. The DNA for the CDR3 is TGTGCCAGTAGCCCGGCTAGCGGGAGACATGAGCAGTTCTTC. Its protein product is CASSPASGRHEQFF.

The chain is built from TRBV19 and TRBJ2-1; 7 positions agree with TRBD2. From germline, CDR1 is LNHDA and CDR2 SQIVND (reference sequence). This CDR3 has 15 residues. The junction had 4 bases not matched to a gene; V was cut back by 3 bases and J by 2 bases. CDR3 bases: TGTGCCAGTAGTATGGCGGGAGTGCCCTACAATGAGCAGTTCTTC. This gives the protein CASSMAGVPYNEQFF.

The chain is built from TRBV19 and TRBJ2-1; D unresolved. The V and J ends lost 5 bases and 6 bases respectively, with 20 bases between them. Germline-derived CDR1 and CDR2 are LNHDA and SQIVND (reference sequence). CDR3 length: 16 residues. CDR3 DNA sequence: TGTGCCAGTAGTTTTAACTCGCCCCAGGTAGCCAATGAGCAGTTCTTC. Residues: CASSFNSPQVANEQFF.

The chain employs TRBV5-1 and TRBJ2-7; 7 nucleotides match TRBD1. Unmatched junction bases numbered 4, after V lost 2 bases and J lost 2 bases. CDR1 is SGHRS and CDR2 is YFSETQ in the germline V gene. The CDR3 has 14 residues. The CDR3 spells CASSFPGQPYEQYF. In DNA, the CDR3 is TGCGCCAGCAGCTTTCCGGGACAGCCCTACGAGCAGTACTTC.

This chain connects TRBV5-1 to TRBJ2-7; 9 bases are shared with TRBD1. The trim removed 1 base at V and 7 bases at J, leaving 6 bases unmatched. The germline gives CDR1 SGHRS, CDR2 YFSETQ. CDR3 length: 14 residues. The CDR3 coding sequence is TGCGCCAGCAGCTTGAAACAGGGGGCGAGGGAGCAGTACTTC. It codes for CASSLKQGAREQYF.

The rearrangement joins TRBV5-6 to TRBJ2-7, with D possibly matching TRBD2 (5 bases). The CDR3 has 15 amino acids. Germline CDR1 SGHDT, CDR2 YYEEEE. The germline V and J ends were trimmed by 1 base and 4 bases, with 15 bases remaining between them. The CDR3 DNA sequence: TGTGCCAGCAGCTTGTGGTTTAGCGAGACGTACGAGCAGTACTTC. Its translation: CASSLWFSETYEQYF.

The CDR3 is CSVVGRLYQETQYF. In nucleotides, the CDR3 is TGCAGCGTGGTGGGACGGCTGTACCAAGAGACCCAGTACTTC. This chain connects TRBV29-1 to TRBJ2-5, with D possibly called TRBD1 or TRBD2 (5 bases each). V gave up 6 bases and J gave up 0 bases, with 14 bases separating them. Germline-derived CDR1 and CDR2 are SQVTM and ANQGSEA. CDR3 length: 14 residues.

This clone was seen only once. The rearrangement uses TRBV5-1 and TRBJ2-5; D tentatively fits TRBD1 or TRBD2 (6 bases each). The V and J ends lost 3 bases and 2 bases respectively, with 11 bases between them. The germline V gene has CDR1 SGHRS and CDR2 YFSETQ. The CDR3 consists of 14 residues. CDR3 protein: CASSWRGQQETQYF. In DNA form, the CDR3 reads TGCGCCAGCAGCTGGCGGGGACAACAAGAGACCCAGTACTTC.